A single T cell receptor beta chain is shown here with its context. This entry is derived from a study of blood T cell repertoires in COVID-19. Trimming removed 0 bases from V and 4 bases from J, with 25 bases in between. Looked up from germline, CDR1 is ENHRY and CDR2 is SYGVKD. The CDR3 runs to 20 residues. Source study methods: Amplification of reference gene primers provided the estimated nucleated cell counts. The repertoire was sequenced with immunoSEQ multiplex PCR; TCRdb's copy has only in-frame clones and lacks some. The V and J calls and clone size come from that table; D and trimming were worked out from the DNA. This sample has 150,000 or so clones, with 85% to 95% found just once.

The source of this sequence is a woman in her forties or fifties with acute or convalescent COVID-19. The chain is built from TRBV10-3 and TRBJ2-1; tentative D call: TRBD2 (7 bases). Material: peripheral blood. The CDR3 here is CAISESTGSTGGRGYNEQFF. The CDR3 bases are TGTGCCATCAGTGAGTCGACGGGGTCGACGGGGGGCCGAGGATACAATGAGCAGTTCTTC.